The rows below give T cell receptor beta chains drawn from one sample of a study of CD8+CD57+ T cells in acquired aplastic anemia. In TCRdb, the reads were re-called with MiXCR into one record per CDR3 protein. Among 95,000 to 120,000 distinct CDR3 sequences, about half were seen once, and the ten largest hold around 32%. The sample taken for sequencing was sorted CD4+, CD8+, or CD8+CD57+ T cells (not recorded which) from PBMCs. The receptors originated from a human donor in good health, serving as a control. CDR3s include the opening cysteine and the closing phenylalanine or tryptophan. The D gene is left open where the match is weak. The size field is filled for only some rows; it gives once, few, many or a size class.

size | D | J | V | CDR3 | DNA
- | - | TRBJ1-6 | TRBV25-1 | CASADTGFNSPLHF | TGTGCCAGCGCTGACACAGGGTTCAATTCACCCCTCCACTTT
- | - | TRBJ1-2 | TRBV2 | CASSEEQARGYTF | TGTGCCAGCAGTGAAGAACAGGCCCGGGGCTACACCTTC
- | - | TRBJ1-4 | TRBV3-1 | CASSQDQGLLEKLFF | TGTGCCAGCAGCCAAGACCAGGGGCTACTAGAAAAACTGTTTTTT
- | TRBD1 | TRBJ2-3 | TRBV5-1 | CASSPGEDRGTDTQYF | TGCGCCAGCAGCCCCGGGGAGGACAGGGGAACAGATACGCAGTATTTT
- | - | TRBJ2-5 | TRBV20-1 | CSANGKETQYF | TGCAGTGCGAACGGAAAAGAGACCCAGTACTTC
- | TRBD2 | TRBJ2-7 | TRBV5-5 | CASNPVGGGYEQYF | TGTGCCAGCAACCCCGTCGGGGGAGGGTACGAGCAGTACTTC
once | - | TRBJ2-1 | TRBV7-2 | CASSLRPGRSGNEQFF | TGTGCCAGCAGCTTAAGGCCGGGGCGATCCGGCAATGAGCAGTTCTTC
- | TRBD2 | TRBJ2-1 | TRBV6-1 | CASRPGTSVNEQFF | TGTGCCAGCAGACCCGGGACTAGCGTGAATGAGCAGTTCTTC
few | - | TRBJ2-7 | TRBV9 | CASSVAGQFDEQYF | TGTGCCAGCAGCGTAGCTGGGCAGTTCGACGAGCAGTACTTC
- | TRBD2 | TRBJ2-1 | TRBV2 | CASGWTSGGNEQFF | TGTGCCAGCGGATGGACTAGCGGGGGCAACGAGCAGTTCTTC
- | - | TRBJ2-7 | TRBV7-7 | CASSLRGSPYEQYF | TGTGCTAGCAGCCTTAGGGGGTCCCCCTACGAGCAGTACTTC
- | - | TRBJ1-5 | TRBV7-7 | CASSLDEGQPQHF | TGTGCCAGCAGCTTAGACGAGGGTCAGCCCCAGCATTTT
- | - | TRBJ1-1 | TRBV25-1 | CASEHNTEAFF | TGTGCCAGCGAGCATAACACTGAAGCTTTCTTT
many | - | TRBJ1-2 | TRBV18 | CASSPSGTENYGYTF | TGTGCCAGCTCACCCTCCGGGACGGAAAACTATGGCTACACCTTC
- | - | TRBJ2-7 | TRBV4-3 | CASSPGAGTEQYF | TGCGCCAGCAGCCCCGGGGCAGGGACCGAGCAGTACTTC
once | - | TRBJ2-1 | TRBV30 | CAWRKIDEQFF | TGTGCCTGGAGGAAAATCGATGAGCAGTTCTTC